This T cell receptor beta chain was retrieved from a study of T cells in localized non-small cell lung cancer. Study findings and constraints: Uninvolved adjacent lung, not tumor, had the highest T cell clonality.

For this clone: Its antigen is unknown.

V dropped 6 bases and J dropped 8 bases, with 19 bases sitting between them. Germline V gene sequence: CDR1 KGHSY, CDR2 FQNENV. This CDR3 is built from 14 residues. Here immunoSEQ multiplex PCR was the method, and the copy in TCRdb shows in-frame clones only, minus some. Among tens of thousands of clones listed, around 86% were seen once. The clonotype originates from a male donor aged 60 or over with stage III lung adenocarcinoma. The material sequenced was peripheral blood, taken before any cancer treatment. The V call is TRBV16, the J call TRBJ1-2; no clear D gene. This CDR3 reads CASSVDTPMGGYTF. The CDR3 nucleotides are TGTGCCAGCAGTGTCGACACCCCGATGGGGGGCTACACCTTC.